A single sample is the source of the 23 T cell receptor beta chains below, sequenced in a study of control samples from healthy donors and cancer patients (dated by TCRdb to the early 2020s). Libraries were built with the immunoSEQ multiplex PCR assay. TCRdb holds this immuneACCESS table with in-frame rearrangements only. Some clones are missing; in checked studies, unresolved V genes explain under half, and the rest has no known cause. The sample table shows some 120,000 clones, and roughly 92% are seen once. The biggest ten clones account for approximately 0.57% of the sample. Sequencing was carried out using PBMCs. These TCRs come from a man aged 80 or over with head and neck cancer.

This CDR3 is CASSLAGAGLTSGNTGELFF. In DNA, the CDR3 is TGTGCCAGCAGCTTAGCTGGGGCGGGTTTAACTAGCGGAAACACCGGGGAGCTGTTTTTT. The chain uses TRBV7-7 and TRBJ2-2, with TRBD2 identical over 8 bases. The CDR3 is made up of 20 amino acids. With 0 bases clipped from V and 2 bases from J, the junction kept 14 bases outside the gene matches. Germline loops: CDR1 SSHAT, CDR2 FNYEAQ (reference sequence).

The genes are TRBV12-5 and TRBJ1-6, with D perhaps matching TRBD1 (6 bases). The V end was cut by 1 base, the J end by 8 bases, with 12 bases between. Germline CDR1 reads LGHNT; CDR2 reads FRNRAP. The CDR3 totals 15 residues. CDR3 loop: CASGLEMTGYSPLHF. The CDR3 DNA follows: TGTGCTAGTGGTTTGGAGATGACAGGTTATTCACCCCTCCACTTT.

The genes are TRBV12-3 or TRBV12-4 and TRBJ2-5; D remains unclear. V dropped 5 bases and J dropped 2 bases, with 6 bases sitting between them. The CDR3 loop spans 12 amino acids. The CDR3: CASSRNQETQYF. In DNA, the CDR3 is TGTGCCAGCAGTCGTAATCAAGAGACCCAGTACTTC.

This chain connects TRBV10-3 to TRBJ1-1; D remains ambiguous. Trimming took off 8 bases at V and 1 base at J, with 11 bases between the two ends. The CDR3 has 13 residues. CDR1 is ENHRY and CDR2 is SYGVKD in the germline V gene. This CDR3 is CAIGEWGNTEAFF. The CDR3, as DNA: TGTGCCATCGGAGAATGGGGGAACACTGAAGCTTTCTTT.

This clone was detected once. The rearrangement uses TRBV5-1 and TRBJ1-4; 8 bases align to TRBD1. V lost 6 bases, J lost 4 bases, and 5 bases stayed unmatched. Germline CDR1 SGHRS, CDR2 YFSETQ. The CDR3 extends over 14 amino acids. Written as DNA, the CDR3 is TGCGCCAGCAAAGGGACAGGAGGTAATGAAAAACTGTTTTTT. It encodes CASKGTGGNEKLFF.

The chain links TRBV2 to TRBJ2-7; a possible D gene is TRBD1 (5 bases). V lost 2 bases and J lost 3, with 8 bases in between. The CDR3 runs to 13 residues. Germline loops: CDR1 SNHLY, CDR2 FYNNEI. The CDR3 is CASSETGYYEQYF. The CDR3 DNA follows: TGTGCCAGCAGTGAAACAGGATACTACGAGCAGTACTTC. Filled out from reference TRBV2 and TRBJ2-7, the complete variable domain reads EPEVTQTPSHQVTQMGQEVILRCVPISNHLYFYWYRQILGQKVEFLVSFYNNEISEKSEIFDDQFSVERPDGSNFTLKIRSTKLEDSAMYFCASSETGYYEQYFGPGTRLTVT.

The chain carries TRBV4-3 and TRBJ2-2, with D perhaps TRBD2 (5 bases). With 4 bases removed from V and 4 bases from J, the gap between germline ends came to 10 bases. The CDR3 has 14 residues. From germline, CDR1 is LGHNA and CDR2 YSLEER. The CDR3 reads CASSPIGVTGELFF. CDR3 nucleotide sequence: TGCGCCAGCAGCCCCATCGGGGTCACCGGGGAGCTGTTTTTT.

The count of this clone is one. The gene calls are TRBV11-3 and TRBJ1-1, with 9 bases that match TRBD1. This CDR3 spans 14 amino acids. CDR1 and CDR2 (germline): SGHNT, YENEEA. Germline trimming cut 9 bases from V and 4 bases from J; bases unmatched to any gene: 9. This CDR3 reads CARKDRGRLTEAFF. For the CDR3, the DNA is TGTGCCAGGAAGGACAGGGGACGTCTCACTGAAGCTTTCTTT.

The chain has TRBV19 and TRBJ1-2, with 7 bases matching TRBD1. The V gene end was trimmed by 0 bases and the J gene end by 7 bases; junction bases not matched to a gene: 8. The germline V gene encodes CDR1 LNHDA and CDR2 SQIVND (reference sequence). The CDR3 has 15 residues. For the CDR3, the DNA is TGTGCCAGTAGTATAGATGCTACAGGGGTCTCTGGCTACACCTTC. It is translated as CASSIDATGVSGYTF. The full variable domain, with the rest looked up from reference TRBV19 and TRBJ1-2, is DGGITQSPKYLFRKEGQNVTLSCEQNLNHDAMYWYRQDPGQGLRLIYYSQIVNDFQKGDIAEGYSVSREKKESFPLTVTSAQKNPTAFYLCASSIDATGVSGYTFGSGTRLTVV.

This clone was seen just once. The chain employs TRBV7-8 and TRBJ2-7; 7 nucleotides line up with TRBD2. The CDR3 contains 16 residues. From germline, CDR1 is SGHVS and CDR2 FQNEAQ. V lost 1 base and J lost 5; bases outside the gene matches: 11. Here the CDR3 reads CASSLGVLADPNEQYF. CDR3 DNA sequence: TGTGCCAGCAGCTTAGGTGTTCTAGCGGACCCTAACGAGCAGTACTTC.

The chain carries TRBV20-1 and TRBJ1-4, with D uncertain. This CDR3 comprises 12 residues. The V end was cut by 3 bases, the J end by 5 bases, with 7 bases between. CDR1 and CDR2 (germline): DFQATT, SNEGSKA (reference sequence). The CDR3 loop reads CSASTGNEKLFF. CDR3 sequence (DNA): TGCAGTGCTAGTACGGGAAATGAAAAACTGTTTTTT.

This clone was seen just once. This chain links TRBV19 with TRBJ1-2; 8 bases map to TRBD1. The CDR3 runs to 19 residues. Germline trimming cut 3 bases from V and 3 bases from J; bases unmatched to any gene: 18. Per the germline V gene, CDR1 is LNHDA and CDR2 is SQIVND (reference sequence). This chain's CDR3 is CASSISSGTGTSIHYGYTF. The CDR3 nucleotides read TGTGCCAGTAGTATTTCCTCTGGGACAGGAACCTCTATACACTATGGCTACACCTTC.

The chain recombines TRBV2 with TRBJ2-7; no firm D call. The germline V gene encodes CDR1 SNHLY and CDR2 FYNNEI. The CDR3 runs to 11 residues. Trimming left V 5 bases short and J 4 bases short, with 6 bases between. The CDR3 sequence: CASSPQYEQYF. The CDR3 DNA follows: TGTGCCAGCAGTCCACAGTACGAGCAGTACTTC.

V and J are TRBV10-3 and TRBJ1-2; 7 bases fit TRBD1. The CDR3 length is 13 residues. In germline, CDR1 is ENHRY, CDR2 SYGVKD. The trim removed 2 bases at V and 4 bases at J, leaving 1 base unmatched. The CDR3 loop is CAISEAGGYGYTF. The CDR3 DNA sequence: TGTGCCATCAGTGAGGCAGGGGGCTATGGCTACACCTTC.

V usage is TRBV9 and J usage is TRBJ1-3; TRBD1 aligns across 8 bases. The germline CDR1 and CDR2 sequences are SGDLS and YYNGEE. This CDR3 region has 15 residues. V was clipped by 2 bases and J by 8 bases; unmatched bases: 9. The CDR3 here is CASSVVTGGVDTIYF. The CDR3 coding sequence is TGTGCCAGCAGCGTCGTAACAGGGGGAGTGGACACCATATATTTT. The whole variable domain, filled in from reference TRBV9 and TRBJ1-3, reads DSGVTQTPKHLITATGQRVTLRCSPRSGDLSVYWYQQSLDQGLQFLIQYYNGEERAKGNILERFSAQQFPDLHSELNLSSLELGDSALYFCASSVVTGGVDTIYFGEGSWLTVV.

The chain couples TRBV6-5 to TRBJ2-1, with 13 bases identical to TRBD2. Germline loops: CDR1 MNHEY, CDR2 SVGAGI. The V segment lost 6 bases and the J segment 4 bases; nucleotides outside the gene matches: 3. The CDR3 sequence is 15 residues long. Here the CDR3 reads CASSRTSGGYNEQFF. The DNA of the CDR3 is TGTGCCAGCAGCCGGACTAGCGGGGGTTACAATGAGCAGTTCTTC.

The chain recombines TRBV19 with TRBJ2-7, with D possibly being TRBD1 (5 bases). The CDR3 is 15 residues long. The germline V gene has CDR1 LNHDA and CDR2 SQIVND (reference sequence). Between the trimmed V and J ends, which lost 10 bases and 2 bases, there was a span of 21 bases. In nucleotides, the CDR3 is TGTGCCACCTCTAGAAGCCAGGGTCAAACCTACGAGCAGTACTTC. Its translation: CATSRSQGQTYEQYF.

This chain links TRBV3-1 (or the pseudogene TRBV3-2) with TRBJ2-5; D perhaps matches TRBD2 (6 bases). Germline loops: CDR1 LGHDT, CDR2 YNNKEL (reference sequence). V was shortened by 8 bases and J by 5 bases, with 18 bases between the two germline ends. This CDR3 is 14 amino acids long. The CDR3 reads CASESRRAGETQYF. CDR3 in DNA: TGTGCCAGCGAGAGCCGGAGGGCCGGGGAGACCCAGTACTTC.

The genes are TRBV3-1 (or the pseudogene TRBV3-2) and TRBJ2-7; TRBD2 matches at 13 bases. The CDR3 covers 15 residues. With 4 bases clipped from V and 6 bases from J, the junction kept 6 bases outside the gene matches. CDR1 is LGHDT, CDR2 YNNKEL, per germline (reference sequence). CDR3 in amino acids: CASSLGTSGKPEQYF. The CDR3 nucleotides are TGTGCCAGCAGCCTCGGGACTAGCGGGAAACCCGAGCAGTACTTC.

This clone was seen once. This chain joins TRBV2 and TRBJ2-7; perhaps TRBD1 as D (6 bases). The CDR3 spans 11 residues. V lost 7 bases, J lost 7 bases, and 11 bases lay in between. Germline V gene lookup returns CDR1 SNHLY and CDR2 FYNNEI. CDR3 loop: CASMLQGEQYF. As DNA, the CDR3 is TGTGCCAGCATGCTACAGGGTGAGCAGTACTTC.

This rearrangement joins TRBV5-1 to TRBJ2-5; no firm D call. V shed 4 bases and J shed 1 base, with 8 bases lying between them. The CDR3 runs to 13 residues. Germline CDR1 SGHRS, CDR2 YFSETQ. The CDR3 is CASSGRVQETQYF. Written as DNA, the CDR3 is TGCGCCAGCAGCGGCCGGGTCCAAGAGACCCAGTACTTC.

The chain combines TRBV5-1 with TRBJ2-7; D remains unclear. The CDR3 loop spans 17 amino acids. Germline CDR1 is SGHRS and CDR2 is YFSETQ. Trimming removed 0 bases from V and 2 bases from J, with 18 bases in between. CDR3 residues: CASSLAPIDRATYEQYF. Written as DNA, the CDR3 is TGCGCCAGCAGCTTGGCCCCCATTGATAGGGCAACCTACGAGCAGTACTTC.

This clone was detected only a few times. J is TRBJ2-1 and V is TRBV4-1; D is possibly TRBD2 (5 bases). This CDR3 spans 15 amino acids. The V gene's germline CDR1 is MGHRA and CDR2 YSYEKL. V lost 0 bases to trimming and J lost 10 bases, with 16 bases between them. CDR3 nucleotide sequence: TGCGCCAGCAGCCAAGACAGAATACTGGTAGCGGAGCAGTTCTTC. As protein: CASSQDRILVAEQFF.